This TCR beta chain appears in the sequencing data of a study of blood T cell repertoires in COVID-19. Overall study: Acute and convalescent COVID-19 samples came from the United States, Italy and Spain. Sources were T cells, B-cell-depleted T cells, or PBMCs; the material itself was cDNA or gDNA.

The CDR3 has 16 amino acids. Germline CDR1 reads MNHEY; CDR2 reads SVGAGI. Trimming pared 0 bases from V and 0 bases from J, leaving 10 bases between. In the authors' methods: Nucleated cell number was recorded as an estimate derived from reference gene primer amplification. Sequenced by immunoSEQ multiplex PCR; TCRdb stores in-frame clones only, minus some. V and J calls and clone size are copied from that table; D and trimming were computed from the DNA. The sample has approximately 280,000 clones; 86% are singletons. The receptor was isolated from a woman between 25 and 40 years old who had recovered from COVID-19. The specimen was peripheral blood. The chain joins TRBV6-5 to TRBJ2-3, with D possibly matching TRBD2 (6 bases). The CDR3 nucleotides read TGTGCCAGCAGTTACTCGAGCGGGTTTAGCACAGATACGCAGTATTTT. This translates into CASSYSSGFSTDTQYF.